This T cell receptor beta chain was identified during a study of control samples from healthy donors and cancer patients. Looked up from germline, CDR1 is MNHNY and CDR2 is SVGAGI (reference sequence). The CDR3 length is 14 residues. V was clipped by 2 bases and J by 3 bases, with 10 bases between them. Produced via immunoSEQ multiplex PCR; TCRdb's table is partial and in-frame only. The sample comprises 100,000 to 150,000 clones, about nine tenths of which are singletons, and around 5.8% rests with the top ten. Sequencing was performed on blood. The receptor was isolated from a man between 18 and 35 years old in good health. The rearrangement links TRBV6-6 to TRBJ1-1; tentative D call: TRBD1 (6 bases). The CDR3 reads CASSYAGGHTEAFF. For the CDR3, the DNA is TGTGCCAGCAGTTACGCGGGGGGGCACACTGAAGCTTTCTTT.